One and the same sample provided the 5 T cell receptor beta chains below, sequenced in a study of shared clonotypes between healthy human individuals. Clones were read by immunoSEQ multiplex PCR, and TCRdb kept only the in-frame ones, dropping some. Counted here are around 2.1 million clones, about 92% occurring once; the ten biggest clones make up more than 1.5%. Only CD45RO-negative cells positively selected for CCR7 counted as naive CD8 cells, so terminally differentiated effector memory CD45RA+ cells were excluded. The sequencing sample was made of naive CD8+ T cells from PBMCs. These TCRs come from a young man in good health. Some clones in this sample may be carry-over from other donors' samples.

Regarding this clone: The same CDR3 arises from other DNA sequences in this sample as well. The chain carries TRBV7-9 and TRBJ2-7, with D possibly matching TRBD1 (5 bases). There are 13 residues in the CDR3. Germline V gene lookup returns CDR1 SEHNR and CDR2 FQNEAQ (reference sequence). V gave up 1 base and J gave up 2 bases, with 6 bases separating them. The CDR3 loop is CASSLGTPYEQYF. DNA for the CDR3: TGTGCCAGCAGCTTAGGGACACCCTACGAGCAGTACTTC.

Details on this clone: The junction does not match germline at one end; this may be a read error. This chain uses TRBV29-1 with TRBJ2-7, with 9 bases identical to TRBD1. Germline CDR1 reads SQVTM; CDR2 reads ANQGSEA. There are 12 residues in the CDR3. CDR3 amino acids: CSVVLVGDRVSF. CDR3 in DNA: TGCAGCGTTGTCCTGGTAGGGGACAGGGTCTCTTTC.

The gene calls are TRBV7-2 and TRBJ2-1; 9 nucleotides line up with TRBD1. The V and J ends lost 8 bases and 7 bases, in that order; junction bases with no gene match: 6. This CDR3 is built from 13 residues. Germline lookup yields CDR1 SGHTA and CDR2 FQGNSA. DNA of the CDR3: TGTGCCAGCGGAGACAGGGGGTTTAATGAGCAGTTCTTC. Translated: CASGDRGFNEQFF.

The chain couples TRBV27 to TRBJ2-2; D remains unclear. The CDR3 extends over 19 amino acids. V lost 7 bases and J lost 3, with 27 bases in between. Germline values: CDR1 MNHEY, CDR2 SMNVEV (reference sequence). For the CDR3, the DNA is TGTGCCAGCACAGCTACCCACCTGCGCCCTATAGTAGACACCGGGGAGCTGTTTTTT. Amino acids: CASTATHLRPIVDTGELFF.

The chain links TRBV27 to TRBJ1-1; perhaps TRBD1 as D (5 bases). Germline assignment: CDR1 MNHEY and CDR2 SMNVEV (reference sequence). This CDR3 has 17 amino acids. V was pared by 4 bases and J by 3 bases, with 21 bases between. The CDR3 spells CASSSRDVTRGDTEAFF. The CDR3 DNA reads as TGTGCCAGCAGTTCCCGGGACGTCACCCGAGGGGACACTGAAGCTTTCTTT.